Each of the 14 T cell receptor beta chains below was sequenced from the same sample in a study of PD-1 blockade in mismatch repair-deficient tumors. This table comes from immunoSEQ multiplex PCR, and its TCRdb copy is limited to in-frame clones, with some not included. This table holds 56,000 or so clones, 65% to 85% found once. The sample here was peripheral blood, taken approximately 18 weeks after starting pembrolizumab. The source is an adult with mismatch repair-deficient cancer.

The rearrangement links TRBV14 to TRBJ1-2; D unresolved. The CDR3 length is 16 residues. V was clipped by 0 bases and J by 5 bases, with 16 bases between them. Germline lookup yields CDR1 SGHDN and CDR2 FVKESK. CDR3 DNA: TGTGCCAGCAGCCAAGATGGTGGACCCACCTATTATGGCTACACCTTC. Protein product: CASSQDGGPTYYGYTF.

The chain recombines TRBV11-1 with TRBJ1-2; unclear D gene. CDR3 length: 14 residues. Per germline, CDR1 SGHAT and CDR2 FQDESV (reference sequence). V was trimmed by 5 bases and J by 5 bases, leaving 15 bases between them. CDR3 sequence reads: CASSESPAEYGYTF. The CDR3 nucleotides are TGTGCCAGCAGCGAAAGCCCCGCGGAGTATGGCTACACCTTC.

This clone was counted a single time. V is TRBV13 and J is TRBJ2-5; 10 positions agree with TRBD1. Germline V gene lookup returns CDR1 PRHDT and CDR2 FYEKMQ (reference sequence). Trimming cost V 5 bases and J 4 bases; bases outside gene matches: 4. The CDR3 sequence is 14 residues long. The CDR3 DNA follows: TGTGCCAGCAGCCCCCGGACAGGGGGAGAGACCCAGTACTTC. Translation: CASSPRTGGETQYF.

In its sample, this clone was seen once. The chain carries TRBV19 and TRBJ2-2; no clear D. The CDR3 loop spans 14 amino acids. Germline CDR1 and CDR2: LNHDA and SQIVND (reference sequence). V shed 4 bases and J shed 5 bases, with 11 bases lying between them. For the CDR3, the DNA is TGTGCCAGTAGTACCCTTCTAGGAACCGGGGAGCTGTTTTTT. This codes for CASSTLLGTGELFF.

The genes are TRBV5-1 and TRBJ1-1, with D perhaps matching TRBD1 (5 bases). Trimming cost V 7 bases and J 0 bases, with 13 bases left between them. The CDR3 totals 14 residues. The germline V gene has CDR1 SGHRS and CDR2 YFSETQ. The CDR3 DNA follows: TGCGCCAGCGCTCCGGACATCATGAACACTGAAGCTTTCTTT. This sequence encodes CASAPDIMNTEAFF.

V usage is TRBV7-8 and J usage is TRBJ2-1; D unresolved. CDR3 size: 14 residues. Trimming took 1 base from V and 3 from J, leaving 7 bases between them. Germline CDR1 is SGHVS and CDR2 is FQNEAQ. CDR3 DNA: TGTGCCAGCAGCTTAGGCGACGGCTACAATGAGCAGTTCTTC. The encoded protein is CASSLGDGYNEQFF. The entire variable domain, with the rest obtained from reference TRBV7-8 and TRBJ2-1, is as follows: GAGVSQSPRYKVAKRGQDVALRCDPISGHVSLFWYQQALGQGPEFLTYFQNEAQLDKSGLPSDRFFAERPEGSVSTLKIQRTQQEDSAVYLCASSLGDGYNEQFFGPGTRLTVL.

Turning to this clone: Compared with germline, one end of the junction differs, possibly owing to a read error. This chain connects TRBV7-7 to TRBJ2-2; 11 bases fit TRBD2. The V gene's germline CDR1 is SSHAT and CDR2 FNYEAQ (reference sequence). The CDR3 is 16 residues long. The CDR3 DNA reads TGTGCTAGCAGCTTAGCGGGAGGGCCCGACACCGGGGAGCTGTTTTTT. This translates into CASSLAGGPDTGELFF.

This chain connects TRBV29-1 to TRBJ2-1; TRBD2 matches at 9 bases. This CDR3 has 14 amino acids. Germline-derived CDR1 and CDR2 are SQVTM and ANQGSEA. With 5 bases clipped from V and 10 bases from J, the junction kept 12 bases outside the gene matches. CDR3 in amino acids: CSVSRAGGVGEQFF. CDR3 bases: TGCAGCGTTAGCCGTGCGGGAGGGGTTGGGGAGCAGTTCTTC.

The rearrangement links TRBV5-4 to TRBJ2-7; 7 bases are shared with TRBD1. Losses at the gene ends were 0 bases for V and 2 bases for J; bases not matched to a gene: 2. The CDR3 length is 14 residues. Germline-derived CDR1 and CDR2 are SGHNT and YYREEE (reference sequence). CDR3 loop: CASSLAGQAYEQYF. CDR3 DNA sequence: TGTGCCAGCAGCTTGGCAGGACAGGCCTACGAGCAGTACTTC.

The gene calls are TRBV7-9 and TRBJ2-1; unclear D gene. With 0 bases removed from V and 4 bases from J, the gap between germline ends came to 10 bases. The CDR3 consists of 15 residues. CDR1 is SEHNR, CDR2 FQNEAQ, per germline (reference sequence). CDR3 sequence (DNA): TGTGCCAGCAGCTTAGCTATTCGGCAGTACAATGAGCAGTTCTTC. Protein: CASSLAIRQYNEQFF.

The V call is TRBV7-2, the J call TRBJ2-2; 7 bases are a match to TRBD2. Germline V gives CDR1 SGHTA, CDR2 FQGNSA. V lost 3 bases to trimming and J lost 2 bases; unmatched junction nucleotides: 9. The CDR3 consists of 17 residues. DNA for the CDR3: TGTGCCAGCAGCTTTTTGAGCGGGACGCTTAACACCGGGGAGCTGTTTTTT. As protein: CASSFLSGTLNTGELFF.

In this sample, this clone turned up a few times. The V gene is TRBV5-8, the J gene TRBJ2-4; D unresolved. Germline V gene sequence: CDR1 SGHTS, CDR2 YDEGEE. CDR3 length: 10 residues. The V end was cut by 3 bases, the J end by 10 bases, with 5 bases between. In DNA, the CDR3 is TGTGCCAGCAGCTCCACTATTCAGTACTTC. This encodes CASSSTIQYF.

This chain connects TRBV6-6 to TRBJ1-2; maybe TRBD1 (5 bases). This CDR3 contains 14 residues. V shed 2 bases and J shed 4 bases, with 11 bases lying between them. Germline values: CDR1 MNHNY, CDR2 SVGAGI (reference sequence). CDR3 DNA: TGTGCCAGCAGTTACCTAGGGGCAGCCTATGGCTACACCTTC. This encodes CASSYLGAAYGYTF.

The V gene is TRBV10-3, the J gene TRBJ2-3; TRBD2 is a possible D gene (5 bases). This CDR3 is built from 12 residues. Germline V gene sequence: CDR1 ENHRY, CDR2 SYGVKD. Deletions cut 2 bases from V and 6 bases from J, with 6 bases between. The CDR3 DNA sequence: TGTGCCATCAGTGAGCGAGGGGATACGCAGTATTTT. It specifies CAISERGDTQYF.